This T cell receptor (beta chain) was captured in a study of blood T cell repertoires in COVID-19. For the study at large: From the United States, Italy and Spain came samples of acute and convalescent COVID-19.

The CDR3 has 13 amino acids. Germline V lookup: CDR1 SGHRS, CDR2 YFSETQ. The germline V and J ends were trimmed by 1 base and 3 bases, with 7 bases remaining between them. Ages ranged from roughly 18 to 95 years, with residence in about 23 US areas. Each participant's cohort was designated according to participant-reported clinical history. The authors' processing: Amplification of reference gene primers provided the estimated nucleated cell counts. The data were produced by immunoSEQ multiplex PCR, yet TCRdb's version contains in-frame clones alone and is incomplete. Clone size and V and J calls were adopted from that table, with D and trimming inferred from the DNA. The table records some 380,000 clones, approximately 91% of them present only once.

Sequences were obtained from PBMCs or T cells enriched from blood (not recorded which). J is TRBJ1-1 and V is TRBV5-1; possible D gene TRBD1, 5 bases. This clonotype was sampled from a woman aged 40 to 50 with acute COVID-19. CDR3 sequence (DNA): TGCGCCAGCAGCTTGTCGACAGACACTGAAGCTTTCTTT. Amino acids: CASSLSTDTEAFF.